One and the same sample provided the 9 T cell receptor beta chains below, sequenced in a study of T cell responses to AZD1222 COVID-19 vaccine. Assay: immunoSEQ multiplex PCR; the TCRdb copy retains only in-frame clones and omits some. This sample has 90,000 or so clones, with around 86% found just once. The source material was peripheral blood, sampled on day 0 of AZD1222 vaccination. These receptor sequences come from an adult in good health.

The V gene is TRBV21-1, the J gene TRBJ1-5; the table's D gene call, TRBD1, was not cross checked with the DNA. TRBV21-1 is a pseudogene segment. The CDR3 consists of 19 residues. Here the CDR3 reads CASSKVGIRDSRSEAPQHF. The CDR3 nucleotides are TGTGCCAGCAGCAAAGTAGGTATTAGGGACAGTCGGTCGGAAGCGCCCCAGCATTTT.

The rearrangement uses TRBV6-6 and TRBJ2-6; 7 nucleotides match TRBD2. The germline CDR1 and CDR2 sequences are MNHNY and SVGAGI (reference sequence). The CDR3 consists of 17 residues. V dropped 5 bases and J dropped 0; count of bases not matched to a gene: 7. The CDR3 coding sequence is TGTGCCAGCAGTCCCCTCGGGGGGAACTCTGGGGCCAACGTCCTGACTTTC. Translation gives CASSPLGGNSGANVLTF.

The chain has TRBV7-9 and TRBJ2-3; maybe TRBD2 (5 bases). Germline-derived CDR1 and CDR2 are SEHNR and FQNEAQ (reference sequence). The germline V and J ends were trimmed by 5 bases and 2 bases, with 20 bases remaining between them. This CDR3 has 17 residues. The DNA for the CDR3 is TGTGCCAGCAGCCCTAGGGTGGTAGCGTCCTTCACAGATACGCAGTATTTT. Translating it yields CASSPRVVASFTDTQYF.

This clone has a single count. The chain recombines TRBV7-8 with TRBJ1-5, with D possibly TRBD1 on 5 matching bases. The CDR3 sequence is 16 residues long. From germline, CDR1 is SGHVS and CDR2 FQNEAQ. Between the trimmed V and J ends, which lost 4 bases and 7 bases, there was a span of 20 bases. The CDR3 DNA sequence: TGTGCCAGCAGCTATATGGGGATCGGGGGAAGGCAGCCCCAGCATTTT. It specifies CASSYMGIGGRQPQHF.

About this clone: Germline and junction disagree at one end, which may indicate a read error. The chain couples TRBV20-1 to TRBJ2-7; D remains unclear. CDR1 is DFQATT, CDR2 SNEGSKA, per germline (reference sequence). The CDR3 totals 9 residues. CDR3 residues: CSASQEVNF. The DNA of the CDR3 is TGCAGTGCTAGCCAGGAAGTAAACTTC.

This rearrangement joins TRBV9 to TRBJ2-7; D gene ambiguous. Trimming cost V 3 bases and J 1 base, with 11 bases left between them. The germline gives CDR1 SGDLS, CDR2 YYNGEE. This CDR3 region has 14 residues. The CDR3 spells CASSEGPGSYEQYF. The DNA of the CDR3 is TGTGCCAGCAGCGAGGGTCCCGGGTCCTACGAGCAGTACTTC.

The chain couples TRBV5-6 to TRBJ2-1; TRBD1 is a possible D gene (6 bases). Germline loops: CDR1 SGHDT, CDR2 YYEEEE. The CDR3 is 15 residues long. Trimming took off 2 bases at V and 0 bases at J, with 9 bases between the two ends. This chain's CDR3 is CASSFTGYSYNEQFF. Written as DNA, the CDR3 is TGTGCCAGCAGCTTCACAGGGTACTCCTACAATGAGCAGTTCTTC.

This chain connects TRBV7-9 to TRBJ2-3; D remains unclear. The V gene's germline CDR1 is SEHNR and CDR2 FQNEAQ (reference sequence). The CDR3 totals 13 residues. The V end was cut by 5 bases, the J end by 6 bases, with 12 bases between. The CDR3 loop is CASSASFSDTQYF. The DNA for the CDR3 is TGTGCCAGCAGCGCTAGTTTCTCGGATACGCAGTATTTT.

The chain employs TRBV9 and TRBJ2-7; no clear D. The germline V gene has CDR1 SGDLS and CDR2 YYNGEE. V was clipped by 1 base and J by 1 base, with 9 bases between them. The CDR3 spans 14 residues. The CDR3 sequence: CASSVRPDSYEQYF. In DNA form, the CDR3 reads TGTGCCAGCAGCGTAAGACCCGATTCCTACGAGCAGTACTTC.